The 28 T cell receptor beta chains in this list originate from one sample, sequenced in a study of T-cell memory formation after mild COVID-19. TCRdb itself ran the 5' RACE reads through MiXCR, one entry per CDR3 protein. The repertoire holds some 300,000 distinct CDR3 sequences, with approximately 22% as singletons. Sequencing was carried out using PBMCs or a T cell subset sorted from them (not recorded which). These receptors were taken from a man aged 18-30 years who had mild COVID-19 (a few samples of this study predate the infection). Cell type and time point are not known.

CDR3 nucleotides: TGCAGTGCTAGAAATTGGGACAGGCAGGGCTACAATGAGCAGTTCTTC. Its protein product is CSARNWDRQGYNEQFF. The V and J genes are TRBV20-1 and TRBJ2-1; 8 bases align to TRBD1. Germline V gene lookup returns CDR1 DFQATT and CDR2 SNEGSKA (reference sequence). V lost 2 bases to trimming and J lost 3 bases; unmatched junction nucleotides: 9. The CDR3 is 16 amino acids.

This clonotype was observed a few times. The V gene is TRBV7-9, the J gene TRBJ2-7; D call uncertain. This CDR3 contains 13 residues. The V gene lost 1 base and the J gene lost 3 bases, with 7 bases spanning the gap. Germline-derived CDR1 and CDR2 are SEHNR and FQNEAQ (reference sequence). CDR3 in DNA: TGTGCCAGCAGCTTAGAATGGCACTACGAGCAGTACGTC. Its translation: CASSLEWHYEQYV.

A few counts support this clonotype. The chain has TRBV11-2 and TRBJ1-2; unclear D gene. Germline V lookup: CDR1 SGHAT, CDR2 FQNNGV. This CDR3 is 13 amino acids long. V shed 3 bases and J shed 5 bases, with 10 bases lying between them. The CDR3 nucleotides are TGTGCCAGCAGCTTTGGGGTCGGATATGGCTACACCTTC. It specifies CASSFGVGYGYTF.

This clonotype was seen ten or more times. The chain links TRBV25-1 to TRBJ2-7; D remains ambiguous. Germline V gene lookup returns CDR1 MGHDK and CDR2 SYGVNS. CDR3 length: 11 residues. Trimming removed 5 bases from V and 4 bases from J, with 6 bases in between. The CDR3 sequence is CASSLGYEQYV. The CDR3 bases are TGTGCCAGCAGTCTGGGGTACGAGCAGTACGTC.

This chain joins TRBV5-1 and TRBJ2-7, with 10 bases aligning to TRBD1. V shed 4 bases and J 5 bases; nucleotides not matched to a gene: 3. This CDR3 region has 13 residues. Germline-derived CDR1 and CDR2 are SGHRS and YFSETQ. The CDR3 coding sequence is TGCGCCAGCAGCCGGGACAGGGGCCACGAGCAGTACTTC. Its protein is CASSRDRGHEQYF.

V and J are TRBV7-7 and TRBJ2-2, with D perhaps TRBD2 (5 bases). The germline V gene has CDR1 SSHAT and CDR2 FNYEAQ (reference sequence). The CDR3 is made up of 13 amino acids. This CDR3 reads CAISRVSAGELFF. CDR3 sequence (DNA): TGTGCTATTTCGAGGGTTAGCGCCGGGGAGCTGTTTTTT.

The chain employs TRBV7-2 and TRBJ2-3, with 8 bases fitting TRBD2. CDR1 is SGHTA, CDR2 FQGNSA, per germline. CDR3 length equals 15 residues. Unmatched junction bases numbered 9, after V lost 5 bases and J lost 5 bases. CDR3 residues: CASSPSGGARDTQYF. As DNA, the CDR3 is TGTGCCAGCAGCCCCTCCGGGGGGGCTAGAGATACGCAGTATTTT.

This clonotype came up a few times. The CDR3 region has the DNA TGCAGTGCTAGCCCCACCGTGGGAGCGGGGTTGGGTCAGCCCCAGCATTTT. This sequence encodes CSASPTVGAGLGQPQHF. J is TRBJ1-5 and V is TRBV20-1; D uncertain. This CDR3 has 17 amino acids. Looked up from germline, CDR1 is DFQATT and CDR2 is SNEGSKA (reference sequence). V was trimmed by 3 bases and J by 6 bases, leaving 24 bases between them.

In its sample, this clonotype was seen a few times. The V and J genes are TRBV4-1 and TRBJ1-5, with D maybe TRBD1 (5 bases). Germline V gives CDR1 MGHRA, CDR2 YSYEKL. V shed 0 bases and J shed 2 bases, with 11 bases lying between them. The length of the CDR3 is 16 residues. The CDR3 region is CASSQDRAGGNQPQHF. In DNA form, the CDR3 reads TGCGCCAGCAGCCAAGACAGGGCCGGGGGCAATCAGCCCCAGCATTTT.

The chain joins TRBV12-3 or TRBV12-4 to TRBJ1-3, with D possibly TRBD1 on 6 matching bases. The length of the CDR3 is 16 residues. V dropped 4 bases and J dropped 3 bases, with 16 bases sitting between them. The CDR3 bases are TGTGCCAGCAGTTCCCGACAGGTATTCATTGGAAACACCATATATTTT. Residues: CASSSRQVFIGNTIYF.

This chain links TRBV10-3 with TRBJ2-7; a weak D match, TRBD2 (7 bases). Trimming removed 3 bases from V and 5 bases from J, with 14 bases in between. The CDR3 has 14 amino acids. In germline, CDR1 is ENHRY, CDR2 SYGVKD. The CDR3 loop reads CAISDLSGGHEQYV. CDR3 bases: TGTGCCATCAGTGATCTATCGGGGGGCCACGAGCAGTACGTC.

The chain carries TRBV7-2 and TRBJ1-3; D remains ambiguous. Trimming shortened V by 1 base and J by 4 bases, and 11 bases separated the two germline ends. Germline V gene sequence: CDR1 SGHTA, CDR2 FQGNSA. The CDR3 has 15 residues. The CDR3 region has the DNA TGTGCCAGCAGCTTAGGTGCGGGGAGAGGAAACACCATATATTTT. This translates into CASSLGAGRGNTIYF.

Only a few counts were recorded for this clonotype. The V and J genes are TRBV7-8 and TRBJ2-7; D possibly corresponds to TRBD1 (5 bases). The germline V and J ends were trimmed by 1 base and 3 bases, with 10 bases remaining between them. Germline values: CDR1 SGHVS, CDR2 FQNEAQ. CDR3 length: 14 residues. The CDR3 reads CASSLGDRIYEQYV. As DNA, the CDR3 is TGTGCCAGCAGCTTAGGTGACAGAATCTACGAGCAGTACGTC.

J is TRBJ2-7 and V is TRBV20-1; D remains unclear. Germline CDR1 reads DFQATT; CDR2 reads SNEGSKA (reference sequence). The CDR3 is 12 amino acids. The V end was cut by 6 bases, the J end by 3 bases, with 12 bases between. For the CDR3, the DNA is TGCAGTGCCCGCGGACCTAGCTACGAGCAGTACTTC. It translates to CSARGPSYEQYF.

The chain recombines TRBV6-5 with TRBJ2-2; a weak D match, TRBD2 (6 bases). The V and J ends lost 5 bases and 0 bases respectively, with 13 bases between them. The CDR3 contains 16 residues. Germline lookup yields CDR1 MNHEY and CDR2 SVGAGI. This chain's CDR3 is CASSHGTGANTGELFF. CDR3 nucleotides: TGTGCCAGCAGTCACGGGACGGGAGCGAACACCGGGGAGCTGTTTTTT.

The chain employs TRBV7-2 and TRBJ1-1; no clear D gene. V dropped 2 bases and J dropped 5 bases, with 9 bases sitting between them. CDR1 and CDR2 from the germline V gene are SGHTA and FQGNSA. CDR3 length equals 13 residues. The CDR3 DNA sequence: TGTGCCAGCAGCTTAAGTGGGAGAACTGAAGCTTTCTTT. Translated: CASSLSGRTEAFF.

This clonotype was seen only a few times. The chain has TRBV7-2 and TRBJ2-7, with 10 bases matching TRBD2. With 5 bases clipped from V and 4 bases from J, the junction kept 8 bases outside the gene matches. There are 15 residues in the CDR3. Germline V gene data show CDR1 as SGHTA and CDR2 as FQGNSA. The CDR3 DNA reads as TGTGCCAGCAGCCCCCCAAGCGGGGGGGCATACGAGCAGTACTTC. Protein product: CASSPPSGGAYEQYF.

The chain has TRBV4-1 and TRBJ2-2, with 10 bases fitting TRBD2. Per germline, CDR1 MGHRA and CDR2 YSYEKL. Losses at the gene ends were 1 base for V and 7 bases for J; bases not matched to a gene: 0. This CDR3 spans 14 amino acids. For the CDR3, the DNA is TGCGCCAGCAGCCAAGGACTAGCGGGCGGGGAGCTGTTTTTT. Its protein product is CASSQGLAGGELFF.

This clonotype was counted only a few times. CDR3 nucleotides: TGTGCCAGCAGTCGGACGGGGGGTCGCACTGAAGCTTTCTTT. The encoded protein is CASSRTGGRTEAFF. This chain connects TRBV6-5 to TRBJ1-1; weak D call: TRBD1 (5 bases). This CDR3 spans 14 amino acids. Germline V gene data show CDR1 as MNHEY and CDR2 as SVGAGI. With 5 bases removed from V and 4 bases from J, the gap between germline ends came to 14 bases.

This clonotype was observed a handful of times. The genes are TRBV29-1 and TRBJ1-1, with D possibly being TRBD1 (6 bases). The CDR3 runs 14 residues. V gave up 0 bases and J gave up 6 bases, with 14 bases separating them. Per germline, CDR1 SQVTM and CDR2 ANQGSEA. CDR3 nucleotide sequence: TGCAGCGTTGAAGAGGGACACGCCAACGCTGAAGCTTTCTTT. Translating gives CSVEEGHANAEAFF.

This clonotype was seen repeatedly, ten times or more. The chain couples TRBV7-9 to TRBJ1-1; perhaps TRBD1 as D (6 bases). The germline V and J ends were trimmed by 1 base and 6 bases, with 15 bases remaining between them. CDR3 length: 15 amino acids. CDR1 and CDR2 from the germline V gene are SEHNR and FQNEAQ (reference sequence). CDR3 sequence reads: CASSLEGSGESEAFF. CDR3 nucleotide sequence: TGTGCCAGCAGCTTAGAGGGTTCAGGGGAGTCTGAAGCTTTCTTT.

The CDR3 here is CASSPWGQKSSYNEQFF. The DNA for the CDR3 is TGTGCCAGCAGCCCATGGGGACAAAAGAGCTCCTACAATGAGCAGTTCTTC. The rearrangement uses TRBV12-3 or TRBV12-4 and TRBJ2-1, with a weak D call TRBD1 (6 bases). This CDR3 region has 17 residues. V was trimmed by 6 bases and J by 0 bases, leaving 18 bases between them.

This clonotype was counted between two and nine times. The gene calls are TRBV10-3 and TRBJ1-4, with 10 positions matching TRBD1. There are 13 residues in the CDR3. Trimming took 4 bases from V and 8 from J; bases not matched to a gene: 1. Germline V CDR1 and CDR2: ENHRY, SYGVKD. CDR3 amino acids: CAISATGGEKLFF. In DNA, the CDR3 is TGTGCCATCAGTGCGACAGGGGGCGAAAAACTGTTTTTT.

This clonotype was counted only a few times. The V call is TRBV5-1, the J call TRBJ1-2; D is perhaps TRBD1 (6 bases). V was trimmed by 5 bases and J by 4 bases, leaving 15 bases between them. Germline CDR1 and CDR2: SGHRS and YFSETQ. The CDR3 is 14 residues long. CDR3 in amino acids: CASSSRGEGYGYTF. CDR3 in DNA: TGCGCCAGCAGTAGCAGGGGAGAAGGCTATGGCTACACCTTC.

Only a few counts were recorded for this clonotype. V and J are TRBV4-3 and TRBJ2-3; D ambiguous. The CDR3 runs 15 residues. CDR1 is LGHNA and CDR2 is YSLEER in the germline V gene. The V end was cut by 0 bases, the J end by 6 bases, with 13 bases between. The CDR3 loop is CASSQDSTEWDTQYF. DNA for the CDR3: TGCGCCAGCAGCCAAGATTCGACCGAGTGGGATACGCAGTATTTT.

This chain uses TRBV20-1 with TRBJ1-4; 7 bases fit TRBD1. The germline V gene encodes CDR1 DFQATT and CDR2 SNEGSKA (reference sequence). The CDR3 runs to 13 residues. V dropped 6 bases and J dropped 4; count of bases not matched to a gene: 5. The CDR3: CSAGGQLNEKLFF. The DNA for the CDR3 is TGCAGTGCCGGGGGACAGCTTAATGAAAAACTGTTTTTT.

The genes are TRBV11-2 and TRBJ2-1; tentatively, D is TRBD2 (7 bases). The CDR3 consists of 15 residues. Trimming shortened V by 3 bases and J by 6 bases, and 15 bases separated the two germline ends. Per the germline V gene, CDR1 is SGHAT and CDR2 is FQNNGV. The CDR3 is CASSFPGGRGNEQFF. CDR3 in DNA: TGTGCCAGCAGCTTTCCCGGGGGGCGAGGCAATGAGCAGTTCTTC.

Only one count was recorded for this clonotype. This sequence joins TRBV10-2 and TRBJ2-7; possible D gene TRBD1, 6 bases. The CDR3 has 13 residues. V lost 2 bases, J lost 5 bases, and 10 bases lay in between. Germline CDR1 and CDR2: WSHSY and SAAADI. The CDR3 loop is CASSEPDRNEQYF. The DNA of the CDR3 is TGCGCCAGCAGTGAGCCGGACAGAAACGAGCAGTACTTC.